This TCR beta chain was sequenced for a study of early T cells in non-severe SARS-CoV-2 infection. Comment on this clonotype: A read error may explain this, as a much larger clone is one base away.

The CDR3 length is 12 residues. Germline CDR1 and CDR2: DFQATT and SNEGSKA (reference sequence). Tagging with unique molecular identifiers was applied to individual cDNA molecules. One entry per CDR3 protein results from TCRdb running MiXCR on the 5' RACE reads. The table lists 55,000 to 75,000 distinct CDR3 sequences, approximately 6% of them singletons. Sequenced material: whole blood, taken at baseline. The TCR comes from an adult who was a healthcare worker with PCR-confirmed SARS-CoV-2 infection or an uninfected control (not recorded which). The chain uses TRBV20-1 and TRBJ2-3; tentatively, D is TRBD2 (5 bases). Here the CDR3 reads CGAGVGTDTQYF. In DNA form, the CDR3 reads TGCGGTGCCGGGGTCGGCACAGATACGCAGTATTTT.